These 28 T cell receptor beta chains came from one sample sequenced in a study of blood T cell repertoires in COVID-19. Libraries were prepared by immunoSEQ multiplex PCR; TCRdb keeps only in-frame clonotypes and omits some of them. This table holds 150,000 or so clones, under 95% found once. Specimen: peripheral blood. The receptors shown here come from a man aged 50 to 59 with acute or convalescent COVID-19.

CDR3 nucleotide sequence: TGTGCCAGCAGCTTAGGGGTAGCGGGAGGAGGAGATACGCAGTATTTT. Amino acid sequence: CASSLGVAGGGDTQYF. The rearrangement uses TRBV7-3 and TRBJ2-3, with 10 bases lining up with TRBD2. The CDR3 covers 16 residues. With 2 bases clipped from V and 5 bases from J, the junction kept 7 bases outside the gene matches. Germline-derived CDR1 and CDR2 are SGHTA and FQGTGA.

The CDR3 here is CASSQDFRGKQPQHF. CDR3 nucleotides: TGCGCCAGCAGCCAAGATTTCCGGGGTAAGCAGCCCCAGCATTTT. The chain couples TRBV4-3 to TRBJ1-5, with unresolved D. Germline CDR1 reads LGHNA; CDR2 reads YSLEER. The CDR3 contains 15 residues. V was trimmed by 0 bases and J by 7 bases, leaving 13 bases between them.

The genes are TRBV6-5 and TRBJ2-4, with 10 bases lining up with TRBD1. CDR3 length equals 14 residues. The junction had 4 bases not matched to a gene; V was cut back by 6 bases and J by 5 bases. The germline CDR1 and CDR2 sequences are MNHEY and SVGAGI. CDR3 amino acids: CASRAGQGENIQYF. Written as DNA, the CDR3 is TGTGCCAGCAGAGCTGGACAGGGGGAAAACATTCAGTACTTC.

The chain has TRBV18 and TRBJ2-1; TRBD2 matches at 9 bases. Germline CDR1 and CDR2: KGHSH and LQKENI. The CDR3 has 15 amino acids. J was trimmed by 4 bases and V by 3 bases; bases with no gene match: 4. DNA for the CDR3: TGTGCCAGCTCACCGACTAGCGGATTTTACAATGAGCAGTTCTTC. Translation: CASSPTSGFYNEQFF.

This clone has only one observation. The chain uses TRBV7-9 and TRBJ1-3; 8 nucleotides match TRBD1. The CDR3 loop spans 14 amino acids. Germline-derived CDR1 and CDR2 are SEHNR and FQNEAQ (reference sequence). The junction had 1 base not matched to a gene; V was cut back by 5 bases and J by 1 base. Here the CDR3 reads CASSDRGSGNTIYF. The CDR3 bases are TGTGCCAGCAGCGACAGGGGTTCTGGAAACACCATATATTTT.

The chain has TRBV24-1 and TRBJ1-2; TRBD1 matches at 8 bases. From germline, CDR1 is KGHDR and CDR2 SFDVKD. V gave up 4 bases and J gave up 5 bases; unmatched junction bases: 11. The CDR3 loop spans 16 amino acids. The CDR3 nucleotides are TGTGCCACCAGTGACCCGCACCGACAGGGGTATTATGGCTACACCTTC. Translation gives CATSDPHRQGYYGYTF.

The CDR3 reads CASSQVRTGLFSYNEQFF. DNA of the CDR3: TGTGCCAGCAGCCAAGTAAGGACAGGTTTGTTTTCCTACAATGAGCAGTTCTTC. The chain employs TRBV3-1 (or the pseudogene TRBV3-2) and TRBJ2-1; 7 bases match TRBD1. Looked up from germline, CDR1 is LGHDT and CDR2 is YNNKEL (reference sequence). Unmatched junction bases numbered 10, after V lost 1 base and J lost 1 base. CDR3 length: 18 amino acids.

This chain links TRBV6-6 with TRBJ1-5; D unclear. V was trimmed by 0 bases and J by 3 bases, leaving 12 bases between them. Germline V CDR1 and CDR2: MNHNY, SVGAGI (reference sequence). The CDR3 is 16 residues long. CDR3 sequence (DNA): TGTGCCAGCAGTTACTCGGCGACGGACTACAATCAGCCCCAGCATTTT. The encoded protein is CASSYSATDYNQPQHF.

This chain connects TRBV19 to TRBJ2-5, with 13 bases matching TRBD2. The trim removed 2 bases at V and 4 bases at J, leaving 7 bases unmatched. Germline V gene sequence: CDR1 LNHDA, CDR2 SQIVND (reference sequence). CDR3 length: 17 residues. The CDR3 coding sequence is TGTGCCAGTAGTATACAACTAGCGGGAGGGCCTCCAGAGACCCAGTACTTC. Protein: CASSIQLAGGPPETQYF.

V usage is TRBV2 and J usage is TRBJ2-3; possible D gene TRBD1, 5 bases. V was clipped by 6 bases and J by 0 bases, with 10 bases between them. The CDR3 is made up of 14 amino acids. Germline values: CDR1 SNHLY, CDR2 FYNNEI. The CDR3 loop is CASRARASTDTQYF. CDR3 DNA sequence: TGTGCCAGCAGGGCCAGGGCTAGCACAGATACGCAGTATTTT.

The chain has TRBV7-3 and TRBJ2-1; D is ambiguous. The germline V gene encodes CDR1 SGHTA and CDR2 FQGTGA. V was trimmed by 5 bases and J by 0 bases, leaving 11 bases between them. The CDR3 has 15 amino acids. The CDR3 nucleotides are TGTGCCAGCAGCCTGGCGGCCACCTCCTACAATGAGCAGTTCTTC. Its protein product is CASSLAATSYNEQFF.

This rearrangement joins TRBV4-1 to TRBJ2-3; the D gene is possibly TRBD2 (7 bases). The V and J ends lost 4 bases and 1 base respectively, with 18 bases between them. This CDR3 is 17 amino acids long. From germline, CDR1 is MGHRA and CDR2 YSYEKL. The CDR3 nucleotides are TGCGCCAGCAGCCCGTCAGAGGGGGGGATTGGCACAGATACGCAGTATTTT. Translating it yields CASSPSEGGIGTDTQYF.

V is TRBV5-1 and J is TRBJ2-7; weak D call: TRBD1 (6 bases). The CDR3 spans 14 residues. Germline CDR1 reads SGHRS; CDR2 reads YFSETQ. Trimming removed 3 bases at V and 5 bases at J, with 15 bases between. CDR3 DNA: TGCGCCAGCAGCTCAGGGGAAAGGGTCCACGAGCAGTACTTC. Translating gives CASSSGERVHEQYF.

V is TRBV6-5 and J is TRBJ2-2; D is unclear. The CDR3 length is 15 residues. Trimming took 7 bases from V and 0 from J, leaving 12 bases between them. CDR1 and CDR2 (germline): MNHEY, SVGAGI. CDR3 protein: CASTARRANTGELFF. The CDR3 nucleotides are TGTGCCAGCACCGCTCGTCGGGCGAACACCGGGGAGCTGTTTTTT.

This chain links TRBV7-2 with TRBJ2-3, with a possible D match to TRBD2 (6 bases). The germline V gene encodes CDR1 SGHTA and CDR2 FQGNSA. This CDR3 comprises 15 residues. V lost 5 bases and J 0 bases, leaving 12 bases between the germline ends. DNA of the CDR3: TGTGCCAGCAGCCCCCGACTAGTTAGCACAGATACGCAGTATTTT. Translated, it gives CASSPRLVSTDTQYF.

The V gene is TRBV27, the J gene TRBJ2-1; TRBD2 is a possible D gene (5 bases). Germline lookup yields CDR1 MNHEY and CDR2 SMNVEV (reference sequence). V was pared by 7 bases and J by 10 bases, with 23 bases between. This CDR3 contains 15 residues. The CDR3 sequence is CASMERGSGVLEQFF. DNA of the CDR3: TGTGCCAGCATGGAACGAGGGTCCGGAGTATTGGAGCAGTTCTTC.

This chain uses TRBV7-9 with TRBJ2-1; unclear D gene. From germline, CDR1 is SEHNR and CDR2 FQNEAQ (reference sequence). There are 14 residues in the CDR3. The ends were cut back, 5 bases at V and 10 bases at J, with 18 bases in the middle. CDR3 nucleotide sequence: TGTGCCAGCAGCCCGATCGAAGCCCCAAAAGAGCAGTTCTTC. It yields the protein CASSPIEAPKEQFF.

The J gene is TRBJ2-3, the V gene TRBV6-6; tentatively, D is TRBD2 (6 bases). From germline, CDR1 is MNHNY and CDR2 SVGAGI (reference sequence). This CDR3 is 12 amino acids long. The V end lost 2 bases, the J end lost 14 bases, and 14 bases lay between the germline ends. The CDR3 DNA reads as TGTGCCAGCAGTTACGGGTTCCAGGGAGGGTATTTT. Protein product: CASSYGFQGGYF.

V is TRBV27 and J is TRBJ1-5, with 7 bases matching TRBD1. The J segment lost 4 bases and the V segment lost 5 bases, leaving 11 bases of the junction unmatched. This CDR3 region has 16 residues. CDR1 and CDR2 from the germline V gene are MNHEY and SMNVEV (reference sequence). DNA of the CDR3: TGTGCCAGCAGTCACGTACAGGGGAGAGGGAATCAGCCCCAGCATTTT. As protein: CASSHVQGRGNQPQHF.

The chain links TRBV7-8 to TRBJ1-6, with 7 bases fitting TRBD1. V lost 5 bases, J lost 5 bases, and 6 bases stayed unmatched. From germline, CDR1 is SGHVS and CDR2 FQNEAQ. The CDR3 runs to 15 residues. The DNA for the CDR3 is TGTGCCAGCAGCCCCGGGGACAGAAATAATTCACCCCTCCACTTT. This codes for CASSPGDRNNSPLHF. Based on the CDR3 plus reference TRBV7-8 and TRBJ1-6, the full variable domain is GAGVSQSPRYKVAKRGQDVALRCDPISGHVSLFWYQQALGQGPEFLTYFQNEAQLDKSGLPSDRFFAERPEGSVSTLKIQRTQQEDSAVYLCASSPGDRNNSPLHFGNGTRLTVT.

This sequence joins TRBV10-3 and TRBJ2-7, with 9 bases aligning to TRBD2. Germline values: CDR1 ENHRY, CDR2 SYGVKD. The J segment lost 3 bases and the V segment lost 2 bases, leaving 2 bases of the junction unmatched. The CDR3 runs to 14 residues. This CDR3 reads CAISEGLANYEQYF. The CDR3 nucleotides read TGTGCCATCAGTGAGGGACTAGCGAACTACGAGCAGTACTTC.

This chain joins TRBV6-6 and TRBJ2-1; tentatively, D is TRBD2 (6 bases). The CDR3 is made up of 13 amino acids. With 4 bases removed from V and 6 bases from J, the gap between germline ends came to 10 bases. Germline CDR1 MNHNY, CDR2 SVGAGI (reference sequence). CDR3 region: CASSLPGGNEQFF. The CDR3 DNA is TGTGCCAGCAGTTTACCCGGGGGCAATGAGCAGTTCTTC.

The V call is TRBV4-3, the J call TRBJ2-6; D might be TRBD2 (7 bases). The V end was cut by 0 bases, the J end by 0 bases, with 12 bases between. Germline values: CDR1 LGHNA, CDR2 YSLEER. CDR3 length equals 18 residues. In nucleotides, the CDR3 is TGCGCCAGCAGCCAAGAAGGGGGAGGGAACTCTGGGGCCAACGTCCTGACTTTC. Amino acids: CASSQEGGGNSGANVLTF.

The chain has TRBV2 and TRBJ1-4, with D perhaps TRBD1 (5 bases). The germline V gene has CDR1 SNHLY and CDR2 FYNNEI. Trimming cost V 4 bases and J 8 bases, with 11 bases left between them. The CDR3 consists of 13 residues. This CDR3 reads CASSVRRGEKLFF. CDR3 nucleotides: TGTGCCAGCAGTGTACGCCGGGGGGAAAAACTGTTTTTT. Together with reference TRBV2 and TRBJ1-4, the CDR3 gives the full variable domain: EPEVTQTPSHQVTQMGQEVILRCVPISNHLYFYWYRQILGQKVEFLVSFYNNEISEKSEIFDDQFSVERPDGSNFTLKIRSTKLEDSAMYFCASSVRRGEKLFFGSGTQLSVL.

CDR3 nucleotide sequence: TGTGCCAGCAGCTTAGGAACGGGAGGGCAAACAGATACGCAGTATTTT. Amino acids: CASSLGTGGQTDTQYF. The chain joins TRBV7-9 to TRBJ2-3, with 8 bases fitting TRBD2. This CDR3 has 16 residues. Unmatched junction bases numbered 6, after V lost 1 base and J lost 3 bases. CDR1 is SEHNR and CDR2 is FQNEAQ in the germline V gene (reference sequence).

This chain joins TRBV24-1 and TRBJ1-5; TRBD1 matches 9 bases. V lost 9 bases, J lost 1 base, and 0 bases stayed unmatched. There are 13 residues in the CDR3. Germline values: CDR1 KGHDR, CDR2 SFDVKD. CDR3 protein: CATGQGSNQPQHF. CDR3 nucleotide sequence: TGTGCCACCGGACAGGGGAGCAATCAGCCCCAGCATTTT.

The chain links TRBV7-9 to TRBJ1-1; D is unclear. CDR1 SEHNR and CDR2 FQNEAQ come from the germline V gene (reference sequence). V lost 5 bases, J lost 8 bases, and 12 bases lay in between. This CDR3 has 12 amino acids. The CDR3 nucleotides are TGTGCCAGCAGCCCCACTTCGGGGGAAGCTTTCTTT. Protein: CASSPTSGEAFF.

This chain uses TRBV28 with TRBJ2-4; D is possibly TRBD1 (5 bases). This CDR3 has 16 amino acids. CDR1 and CDR2 (germline): MDHEN, SYDVKM. Trimming cost V 5 bases and J 0 bases, with 14 bases left between them. In DNA form, the CDR3 reads TGTGCCAGCAGTCCAACTGGGGCCCTAGCCAAAAACATTCAGTACTTC. Amino acids: CASSPTGALAKNIQYF.